This TCR beta chain was captured in a study of T cell responses to AZD1222 COVID-19 vaccine. General study findings and limits: There were repertoire samples only from the period after the peak T cell response. Baseline testing showed seropositivity in only six or seven AZD1222 recipients. Breadth and depth of Spike-specific TCRs rose after two AZD1222 doses.

The CDR3 is made up of 12 amino acids. V was cut by 3 bases and J by 8 bases, with 10 bases left in between. Germline loops: CDR1 MGHDK, CDR2 SYGVNS. Repertoires were generated with immunoSEQ multiplex PCR, while TCRdb's copy carries only in-frame clones and drops some. Seen here are 44,000 or so clones, around 80% observed once, and the top ten hold roughly a fifth. To note about this clone: What it recognizes is unknown.

The chain carries TRBV25-1 and TRBJ1-2; D may be TRBD1 (6 bases). The source is an adult who received the MenACWY meningococcal vaccine as a control. This specimen consisted of peripheral blood, obtained 28 days after the second dose of the MenACWY control vaccine. Here the CDR3 DNA reads TGTGCCAGCAGTGATCAGGGGAGGGGCTACACCTTC. Translation: CASSDQGRGYTF.